This is a list of T cell receptor beta chains from one sample in a study of blood T cell repertoires in COVID-19. Using immunoSEQ multiplex PCR, the repertoire was profiled, and TCRdb retains in-frame clones only, with some absent. The table has 100,000 to 150,000 clones, approximately 83% seen once. Source material: peripheral blood. The receptors shown here come from a man between 60 and 75 years old with acute or convalescent COVID-19. Each CDR3 is given with its conserved first and last residue. D genes are given only for firm matches. The size field is filled for only some rows; it gives once, few, many or a size class.

TRBJ2-6,-,TRBV27,-,TGTGCCAGCAGTTTTGCCGGAGGTGCAGGGGCCAACGTCCTGACTTTC,CASSFAGGAGANVLTF
TRBJ2-1,TRBD2,TRBV18,-,TGTGCCAGCTCACCTGGGACTAGTTCAGGAAATGAGCAGTTCTTC,CASSPGTSSGNEQFF
TRBJ2-2,-,TRBV2,-,TGTGCCAGCAGTGAAGGTACAGCGGTAACCAAATTGAACACCGGGGAGCTGTTTTTT,CASSEGTAVTKLNTGELFF
TRBJ2-5,-,TRBV7-3,-,TGTGCCAGCAGTCACCCTCAGGGGACCCAGTACTTC,CASSHPQGTQYF
TRBJ1-2,-,TRBV28,-,TGTGCCAGCCTTCTAGAGGGCTACACCTTC,CASLLEGYTF
TRBJ2-7,-,TRBV7-9,-,TGTGCCAGCAGCGACCGGGAGCCTTACGAGCAGTACTTC,CASSDREPYEQYF
TRBJ1-2,-,TRBV6-5,-,TGTGCCAGCAGAAGCCACGGGAACTATGGCTACACCTTC,CASRSHGNYGYTF
TRBJ1-3,-,TRBV2,-,TGTGCCAGCAGTGGGGGAACAGGGAACCTCTCTGGAAACACCATATATTTT,CASSGGTGNLSGNTIYF
TRBJ1-1,-,TRBV7-8,-,TGTGCCAGCAGCCCACTCCAGGGAAACACTGAAGCTTTCTTT,CASSPLQGNTEAFF
TRBJ2-1,-,TRBV14,-,TGTGCCAGCAGTCGGAGCTCCTACAATGAGCAGTTCTTC,CASSRSSYNEQFF
TRBJ2-7,-,TRBV27,-,TGTGCCAGCAGTTTATTGTTGACGACTCCTACCTACGAGCAGTACTTC,CASSLLLTTPTYEQYF
TRBJ2-3,TRBD2,TRBV5-1,-,TGCGCCAGCAGCTTGGAGGATAGCGGGCGAAGCACAGATACGCAGTATTTT,CASSLEDSGRSTDTQYF
TRBJ1-5,-,TRBV25-1,-,TGTGCCAGCAGTGACAACCGGGAGCACCAGCATTTT,CASSDNREHQHF
TRBJ1-4,-,TRBV24-1,-,TGTGCCACCAGTGAGGGCAGGGATGGTGAAAAACTGTTTTTT,CATSEGRDGEKLFF
TRBJ1-1,-,TRBV5-1,-,TGCGCCAGCAGCTTGTTTTCATTGAACACTGAAGCTTTCTTT,CASSLFSLNTEAFF
TRBJ2-7,TRBD1,TRBV28,-,TGTGCCAGCAGCCATCCCGGGGACAGGAGCTACGAGCAGTACTTC,CASSHPGDRSYEQYF
TRBJ1-2,TRBD1,TRBV6-5,-,TGTGCCAGCAGTCTGGACAGGGGTTTCCCTGGCTACACCTTC,CASSLDRGFPGYTF
TRBJ2-7,TRBD2,TRBV27,-,TGTGCCAGCAGACTAGCGGGAGGGAATGAGCAGTACTTC,CASRLAGGNEQYF
TRBJ2-7,TRBD1,TRBV30,few,TGTGCCTGGAGTGAGACAGGGGTTTACGAGCAGTACTTC,CAWSETGVYEQYF
TRBJ1-6,TRBD1,TRBV28,-,TGTGCCAGCGGATTGGACAGGGGTGGCTGGGGGAATAATTCACCCCTCCACTTT,CASGLDRGGWGNNSPLHF
TRBJ1-5,-,TRBV19,-,TGTGCCAGTTGGGGGACTCATCAGCCCCAGCATTTT,CASWGTHQPQHF